The 17 T cell receptor beta chains below all came from one sample that was sequenced in a study of beta chain features in type 1 diabetes. Overall study findings and caveats: TCRB CDR3 length was moderately but significantly reduced in all four CD4+ subsets of Type 1 diabetes patients.

Expressed TCRB transcripts were sequenced after all isolated RNA was converted to cDNA. Sequencing was performed with immunoSEQ multiplex PCR; in TCRdb, only in-frame clones are kept and a portion is missing. The data contain some 660,000 clones, over 13% of them seen just once; the ten biggest clones take up roughly 0.04%. No antigen has been identified for these receptors. Sequenced material: naive CD4+ T cells from blood. The receptors come from a man aged 18 to 30 with type 1 diabetes.

This clone was picked up a small number of times. V and J are TRBV28 and TRBJ1-5; D remains ambiguous. The germline V and J ends were trimmed by 10 bases and 4 bases, with 11 bases remaining between them. The germline CDR1 and CDR2 sequences are MDHEN and SYDVKM. There are 12 residues in the CDR3. In DNA, the CDR3 is TGTGCCACCGGGCGGAGTAATCAGCCCCAGCATTTT. Its translation: CATGRSNQPQHF.

V gene TRBV7-2 combines with J gene TRBJ2-3; TRBD2 agrees at 7 bases. The V gene end was trimmed by 2 bases and the J gene end by 6 bases; junction bases not matched to a gene: 17. The germline V gene has CDR1 SGHTA and CDR2 FQGNSA. The CDR3 is 18 residues long. In nucleotides, the CDR3 is TGTGCCAGCAGCTTACTGATCCGGGACTACATCTTCGCCGATACGCAGTATTTT. Translating it yields CASSLLIRDYIFADTQYF.

This clone was counted between two and nine times. The same CDR3 is also encoded by other DNA sequences in this sample. This rearrangement joins TRBV25-1 to TRBJ1-2; no clear D gene. This CDR3 has 12 amino acids. Germline CDR1 reads MGHDK; CDR2 reads SYGVNS. V gave up 4 bases and J gave up 5 bases, with 8 bases separating them. DNA of the CDR3: TGTGCCAGCAGTGGGACGGTTTATGGCTACACCTTC. Translated, it gives CASSGTVYGYTF.

This clone occurred a few times. The chain joins TRBV5-6 to TRBJ1-1; D unresolved. The V and J ends lost 0 bases and 5 bases respectively, with 8 bases between them. The CDR3 consists of 13 residues. Germline CDR1 SGHDT, CDR2 YYEEEE. The CDR3 here is CASSLDRATEAFF. The CDR3 nucleotides read TGTGCCAGCAGCTTGGACCGGGCTACTGAAGCTTTCTTT.

This clone appeared a few times. The chain carries TRBV30 and TRBJ1-2; weak D call: TRBD1 (5 bases). Germline-derived CDR1 and CDR2 are GTSNPN and SVGIG (reference sequence). CDR3 size: 13 residues. The CDR3 here is CVGLGGRVYGYTF. CDR3 sequence (DNA): TGTGTTGGATTGGGGGGACGTGTCTATGGCTACACCTTC.

CDR3 in DNA: TGTGCCAGCGTCCCACAGGGCGGCACTGAAGCTTTCTTT. It is translated as CASVPQGGTEAFF. V is TRBV7-8 and J is TRBJ1-1; maybe TRBD1 (6 bases). The germline V gene encodes CDR1 SGHVS and CDR2 FQNEAQ. This CDR3 has 13 amino acids. V lost 8 bases and J lost 4, with 14 bases in between.

This clone was found a few times. J is TRBJ2-3 and V is TRBV4-2; D gene ambiguous. The length of the CDR3 is 14 residues. Germline V gene data show CDR1 as LGHNA and CDR2 as YNFKEQ. With 4 bases removed from V and 0 bases from J, the gap between germline ends came to 8 bases. CDR3 region: CASSLKGSTDTQYF. CDR3 bases: TGTGCCAGCAGCCTAAAGGGTAGCACAGATACGCAGTATTTT.

The CDR3 region is CASSRRDTGTDTQYF. In nucleotides, the CDR3 is TGTGCCAGCAGCCGCCGGGACACCGGCACAGATACGCAGTATTTT. This chain uses TRBV7-3 with TRBJ2-3; weak D call: TRBD1 (6 bases). Germline values: CDR1 SGHTA, CDR2 FQGTGA. This CDR3 has 15 amino acids. Trimming removed 5 bases from V and 1 base from J, with 13 bases in between.

This clone appeared a few times. The chain combines TRBV25-1 with TRBJ2-3; weak D call: TRBD2 (5 bases). This CDR3 has 13 residues. The germline gives CDR1 MGHDK, CDR2 SYGVNS. V was clipped by 3 bases and J by 4 bases, with 8 bases between them. The CDR3 nucleotides read TGTGCCAGCAGTGAGCTAGCTCCAGATACGCAGTATTTT. It is translated as CASSELAPDTQYF.

The chain employs TRBV2 and TRBJ2-6; D not certain. Germline assignment: CDR1 SNHLY and CDR2 FYNNEI. V dropped 0 bases and J dropped 4 bases, with 4 bases sitting between them. This CDR3 is built from 14 residues. CDR3 DNA: TGTGCCAGCAGTGAAGCGACAGGGGCCAACGTCCTGACTTTC. Its translation is CASSEATGANVLTF.

In this sample, this clone turned up a few times. This chain joins TRBV29-1 and TRBJ2-2, with a weak D call TRBD2 (5 bases). The CDR3 covers 13 residues. V gave up 7 bases and J gave up 6 bases, with 15 bases separating them. Germline V gene lookup returns CDR1 SQVTM and CDR2 ANQGSEA. The CDR3 spells CSADIIGAGELFF. CDR3 DNA sequence: TGCAGCGCCGACATAATCGGGGCCGGGGAGCTGTTTTTT.

This clone has only a few counts. The V call is TRBV5-1, the J call TRBJ2-1; 12 positions match TRBD2. Germline assignment: CDR1 SGHRS and CDR2 YFSETQ. The CDR3 sequence is 15 residues long. V shed 3 bases and J 5 bases; nucleotides not matched to a gene: 3. Here the CDR3 reads CASSSTSGSHNEQFF. The CDR3 coding sequence is TGCGCCAGCAGCTCGACTAGCGGGAGTCACAATGAGCAGTTCTTC.

The sample holds a few counts of this clone. The chain uses TRBV30 and TRBJ2-2; D gene uncertain. V lost 5 bases and J 7 bases, leaving 8 bases between the germline ends. Germline-derived CDR1 and CDR2 are GTSNPN and SVGIG (reference sequence). This CDR3 contains 11 residues. CDR3 residues: CAWWGGGELFF. The CDR3 nucleotides are TGTGCCTGGTGGGGTGGCGGGGAGCTGTTTTTT.

This clone was seen once. This sequence joins TRBV9 and TRBJ1-5; D is perhaps TRBD1 (5 bases). This CDR3 spans 16 amino acids. Germline-derived CDR1 and CDR2 are SGDLS and YYNGEE. The V gene lost 0 bases and the J gene lost 2 bases, with 12 bases spanning the gap. Here the CDR3 reads CASSVGGYGGNQPQHF. CDR3 DNA: TGTGCCAGCAGCGTAGGGGGGTATGGAGGCAATCAGCCCCAGCATTTT.

The chain employs TRBV6-6 and TRBJ1-6, with D unclear. Germline CDR1 reads MNHNY; CDR2 reads SVGAGI (reference sequence). The CDR3 has 14 residues. V was shortened by 5 bases and J by 7 bases, with 12 bases between the two germline ends. Written as DNA, the CDR3 is TGTGCCAGCAGTCGGGAGATTAAAAATTCACCCCTCCACTTT. Protein product: CASSREIKNSPLHF.

This clone was detected only a few times. V usage is TRBV7-3 and J usage is TRBJ2-1; possible D gene TRBD2, 6 bases. Germline lookup yields CDR1 SGHTA and CDR2 FQGTGA. The CDR3 contains 13 residues. With 2 bases removed from V and 6 bases from J, the gap between germline ends came to 8 bases. The CDR3 bases are TGTGCCAGCAGCTTAGCGGGGACCAATGAGCAGTTCTTC. Amino acid sequence: CASSLAGTNEQFF.

This clone was counted between two and nine times. The CDR3 nucleotides are TGTGCCAGCAGCGGTAGCGGGGTGAACACCGGGGAGCTGTTTTTT. Protein: CASSGSGVNTGELFF. This sequence joins TRBV9 and TRBJ2-2, with 8 positions matching TRBD2. The germline CDR1 and CDR2 sequences are SGDLS and YYNGEE. Losses at the gene ends were 3 bases for V and 1 base for J; bases not matched to a gene: 2. The CDR3 consists of 15 residues.